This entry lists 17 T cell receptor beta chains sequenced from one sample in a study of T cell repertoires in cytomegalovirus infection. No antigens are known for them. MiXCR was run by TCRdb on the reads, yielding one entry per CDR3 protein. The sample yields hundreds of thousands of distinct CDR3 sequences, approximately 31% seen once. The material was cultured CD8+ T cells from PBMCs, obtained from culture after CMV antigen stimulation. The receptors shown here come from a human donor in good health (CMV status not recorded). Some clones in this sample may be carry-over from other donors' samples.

CDR3 sequence: CASLSGWKNEKLFF. The DNA of the CDR3 is TGTGCCAGCCTCTCCGGATGGAAAAATGAAAAACTGTTTTTT. This rearrangement joins TRBV28 to TRBJ1-4; D not resolved. Trimming took off 8 bases at V and 5 bases at J, with 15 bases between the two ends. The CDR3 extends over 14 amino acids. Germline assignment: CDR1 MDHEN and CDR2 SYDVKM.

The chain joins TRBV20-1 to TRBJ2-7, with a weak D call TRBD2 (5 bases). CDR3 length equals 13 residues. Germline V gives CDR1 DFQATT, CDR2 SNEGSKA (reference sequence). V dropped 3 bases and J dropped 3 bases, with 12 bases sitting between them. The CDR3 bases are TGCAGTGCTAGGAACCTTGGGAGCTACGAGCAGTACGTC. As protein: CSARNLGSYEQYV.

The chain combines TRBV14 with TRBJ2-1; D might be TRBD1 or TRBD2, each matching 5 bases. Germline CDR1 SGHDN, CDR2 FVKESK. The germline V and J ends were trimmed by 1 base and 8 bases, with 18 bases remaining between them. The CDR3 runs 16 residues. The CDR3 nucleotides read TGTGCCAGCAGCCAAGGGTGGGGGTCTCGCGGTTATGAGCAGTTCTTC. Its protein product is CASSQGWGSRGYEQFF.

This CDR3 is CASSQDRGGENIQYF. CDR3 coding DNA: TGCGCCAGCAGCCAAGACAGGGGAGGGGAAAACATTCAGTACTTC. The chain uses TRBV4-3 and TRBJ2-4, with D perhaps matching TRBD2 (7 bases). V lost 0 bases, J lost 5 bases, and 11 bases lay in between. CDR1 and CDR2 (germline): LGHNA, YSLEER. This CDR3 is 15 amino acids long.

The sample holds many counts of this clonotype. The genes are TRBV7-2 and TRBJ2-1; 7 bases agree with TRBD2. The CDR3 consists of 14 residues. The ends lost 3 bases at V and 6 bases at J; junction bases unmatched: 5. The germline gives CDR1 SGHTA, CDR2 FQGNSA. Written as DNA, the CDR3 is TGTGCCAGCAGCTTGGGGGGGTCCGTCAATGAGCAGTTCTTC. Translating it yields CASSLGGSVNEQFF.

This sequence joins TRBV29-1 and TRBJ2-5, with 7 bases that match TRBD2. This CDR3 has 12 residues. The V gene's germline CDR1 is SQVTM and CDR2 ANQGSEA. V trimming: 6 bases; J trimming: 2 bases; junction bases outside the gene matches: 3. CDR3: CSVGGPQETQYF. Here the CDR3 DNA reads TGCAGCGTGGGAGGGCCACAAGAGACCCAGTACTTC.

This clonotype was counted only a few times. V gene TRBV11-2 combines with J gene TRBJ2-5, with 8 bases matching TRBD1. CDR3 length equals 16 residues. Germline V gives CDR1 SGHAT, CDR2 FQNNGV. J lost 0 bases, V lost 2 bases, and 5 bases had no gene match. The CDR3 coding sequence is TGTGCCAGCAGCTTACGGCCAGGGGGCTACCAAGAGACCCAGTACTTC. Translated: CASSLRPGGYQETQYF.

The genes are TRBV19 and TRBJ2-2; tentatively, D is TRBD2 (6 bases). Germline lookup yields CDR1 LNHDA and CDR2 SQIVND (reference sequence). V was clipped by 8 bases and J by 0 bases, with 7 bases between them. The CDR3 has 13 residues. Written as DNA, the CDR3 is TGTGCCAGTCGGGGGACGAACACCGGGGAGCTGTTTTTT. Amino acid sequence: CASRGTNTGELFF.

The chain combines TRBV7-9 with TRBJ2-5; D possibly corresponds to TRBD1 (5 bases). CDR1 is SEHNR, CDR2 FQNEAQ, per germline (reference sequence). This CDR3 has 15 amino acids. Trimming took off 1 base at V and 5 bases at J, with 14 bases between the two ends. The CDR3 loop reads CASSLGPTVVETQYF. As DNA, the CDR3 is TGTGCCAGCAGCTTAGGCCCGACAGTGGTTGAGACCCAGTACTTC.

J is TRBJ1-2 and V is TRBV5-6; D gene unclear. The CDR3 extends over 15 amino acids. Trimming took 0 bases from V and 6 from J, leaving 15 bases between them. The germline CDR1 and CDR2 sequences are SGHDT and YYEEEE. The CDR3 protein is CASSLATRVVNGYTF. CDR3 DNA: TGTGCCAGCAGCTTGGCCACCCGGGTTGTTAATGGCTACACCTTC.

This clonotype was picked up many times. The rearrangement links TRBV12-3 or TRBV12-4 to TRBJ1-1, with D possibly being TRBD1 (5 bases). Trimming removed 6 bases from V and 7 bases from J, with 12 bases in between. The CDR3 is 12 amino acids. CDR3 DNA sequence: TGTGCCAGCAGCCCAGGGACTTTTGAAGCTTTCTTT. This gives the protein CASSPGTFEAFF.

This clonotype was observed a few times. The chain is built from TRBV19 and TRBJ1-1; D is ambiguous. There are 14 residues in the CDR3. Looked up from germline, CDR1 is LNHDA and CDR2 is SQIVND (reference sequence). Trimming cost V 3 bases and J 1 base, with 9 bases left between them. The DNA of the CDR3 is TGTGCCAGTAGTATCAGGACGCCGAACACTGAAGCTTTCTTT. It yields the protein CASSIRTPNTEAFF.

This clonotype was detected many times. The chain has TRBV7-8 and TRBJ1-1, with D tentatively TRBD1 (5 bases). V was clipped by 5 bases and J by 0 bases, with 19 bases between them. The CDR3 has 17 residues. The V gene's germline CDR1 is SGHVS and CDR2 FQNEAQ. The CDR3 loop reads CASSPFWGGEMNTEAFF. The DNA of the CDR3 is TGTGCCAGCAGCCCGTTTTGGGGGGGGGAAATGAACACTGAAGCTTTCTTT.

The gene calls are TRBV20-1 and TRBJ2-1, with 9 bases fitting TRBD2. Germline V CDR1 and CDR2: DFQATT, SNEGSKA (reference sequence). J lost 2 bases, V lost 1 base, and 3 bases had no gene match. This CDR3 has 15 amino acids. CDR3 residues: CSARVGGGAYNEQFF. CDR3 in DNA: TGCAGTGCTAGAGTTGGCGGGGGGGCCTACAATGAGCAGTTCTTC.

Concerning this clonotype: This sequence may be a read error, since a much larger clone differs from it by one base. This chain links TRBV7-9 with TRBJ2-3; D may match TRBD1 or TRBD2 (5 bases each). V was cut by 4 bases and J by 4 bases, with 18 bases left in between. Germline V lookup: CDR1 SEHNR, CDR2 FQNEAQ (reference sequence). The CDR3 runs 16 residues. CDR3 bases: TGTGCCAGCAGCTCGACCCGGGACCGTACCGCAGATACGCAGTATTTT. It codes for CASSSTRDRTADTQYF.

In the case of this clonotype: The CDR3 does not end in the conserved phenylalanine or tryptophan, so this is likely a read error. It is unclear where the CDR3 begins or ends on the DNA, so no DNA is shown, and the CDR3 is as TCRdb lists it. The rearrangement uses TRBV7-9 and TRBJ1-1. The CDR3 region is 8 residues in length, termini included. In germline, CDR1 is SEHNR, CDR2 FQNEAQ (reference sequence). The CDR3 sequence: CASSLDLL.

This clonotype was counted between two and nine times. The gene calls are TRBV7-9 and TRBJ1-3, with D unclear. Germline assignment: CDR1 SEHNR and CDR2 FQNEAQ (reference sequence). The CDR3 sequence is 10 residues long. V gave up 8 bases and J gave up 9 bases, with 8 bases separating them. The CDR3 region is CASHGGTIYF. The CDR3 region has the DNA TGTGCCAGCCACGGTGGCACCATATATTTT.